A selection of T cell receptor beta chains follows, all from one sample in a study of blood T cell repertoires in COVID-19. Some clones are missing from TCRdb's copy, which holds only in-frame ones; the method was immunoSEQ multiplex PCR. The sample contains about 110,000 clones, about nine tenths of which appear only once. What was sequenced was peripheral blood. The source of these receptors is a human donor in a cohort sampled during active COVID-19. The CDR3 runs from the conserved cysteine through the conserved F or W. Each record gives: D gene, J gene, V gene, clone size, CDR3 protein, CDR3 DNA. A D gene is named only where the DNA matches it firmly. Clone size appears in some rows only: once, few, many, or a class for an expanded clone.

d_gene: TRBD2; j_gene: TRBJ2-1; v_gene: TRBV13; abundance: NA; CDR3aa: CASSSQLGTSGTSYNEQFF; CDR3nt: TGTGCCAGCAGCTCTCAACTAGGGACTAGCGGGACCTCCTACAATGAGCAGTTCTTC
d_gene: TRBD2; j_gene: TRBJ2-3; v_gene: TRBV29-1; abundance: NA; CDR3aa: CSVGGTSDQLSTDTQYF; CDR3nt: TGCAGCGTGGGCGGGACTAGCGATCAATTAAGCACAGATACGCAGTATTTT
d_gene: TRBD1; j_gene: TRBJ1-5; v_gene: TRBV29-1; abundance: NA; CDR3aa: CSVAGTGNSNQPQHF; CDR3nt: TGCAGCGTTGCCGGGACAGGAAATAGCAATCAGCCCCAGCATTTT
d_gene: NA; j_gene: TRBJ2-7; v_gene: TRBV21-1; abundance: NA; CDR3aa: CASSKEGRGYEQYF; CDR3nt: TGTGCCAGCAGCAAAGAGGGCAGGGGCTACGAGCAGTACTTC
d_gene: TRBD2; j_gene: TRBJ2-7; v_gene: TRBV6-6; abundance: NA; CDR3aa: CASSPGLAVRSSYEQYF; CDR3nt: TGTGCCAGCAGTCCGGGACTAGCGGTGAGGAGCTCCTACGAGCAGTACTTC
d_gene: NA; j_gene: TRBJ1-2; v_gene: TRBV11-2; abundance: NA; CDR3aa: CASSPQQALGYGYTF; CDR3nt: TGTGCCAGCAGCCCCCAACAGGCTCTGGGCTATGGCTACACCTTC
d_gene: TRBD1; j_gene: TRBJ2-7; v_gene: TRBV4-1; abundance: NA; CDR3aa: CASSQDIGTGTYEQYF; CDR3nt: TGCGCCAGCAGCCAAGATATCGGGACAGGGACCTACGAGCAGTACTTC
d_gene: NA; j_gene: TRBJ1-5; v_gene: TRBV9; abundance: NA; CDR3aa: CASSPLDQPQHF; CDR3nt: TGTGCCAGCAGCCCCCTCGATCAGCCCCAGCATTTT
d_gene: NA; j_gene: TRBJ1-3; v_gene: TRBV5-1; abundance: NA; CDR3aa: CASSPRTDGNTIYF; CDR3nt: TGCGCCAGCAGCCCCCGGACAGATGGAAACACCATATATTTT
d_gene: NA; j_gene: TRBJ1-1; v_gene: TRBV4-1; abundance: once; CDR3aa: CASSPNTGERSEAFF; CDR3nt: TGCGCCAGCAGCCCTAACACGGGGGAGAGGAGTGAAGCTTTCTTT
d_gene: TRBD1; j_gene: TRBJ1-5; v_gene: TRBV19; abundance: NA; CDR3aa: CASSWTGGKPQHF; CDR3nt: TGTGCCAGTAGTTGGACAGGGGGCAAGCCCCAGCATTTT
d_gene: NA; j_gene: TRBJ2-3; v_gene: TRBV24-1; abundance: NA; CDR3aa: CATSGAGATDTQYF; CDR3nt: TGTGCCACCAGTGGGGCAGGGGCCACAGATACGCAGTATTTT
d_gene: TRBD1; j_gene: TRBJ1-4; v_gene: TRBV3-1/TRBV3-2; abundance: NA; CDR3aa: CASSLQTGRSEKLFF; CDR3nt: TGTGCCAGCAGCCTACAGACAGGGCGGTCTGAAAAACTGTTTTTT
d_gene: NA; j_gene: TRBJ2-7; v_gene: TRBV4-1; abundance: NA; CDR3aa: CASSQGEGAYEQYF; CDR3nt: TGCGCCAGCAGCCAAGGTGAGGGTGCCTACGAGCAGTACTTC
d_gene: TRBD1; j_gene: TRBJ2-4; v_gene: TRBV5-4; abundance: once; CDR3aa: CASSVNTGGGKNIQYF; CDR3nt: TGTGCCAGCAGCGTAAACACAGGGGGAGGAAAAAACATTCAGTACTTC
d_gene: NA; j_gene: TRBJ1-3; v_gene: TRBV2; abundance: NA; CDR3aa: CASSETSPGSSGNTIYF; CDR3nt: TGTGCCAGCAGTGAAACGTCCCCGGGGAGCTCTGGAAACACCATATATTTT
d_gene: TRBD1; j_gene: TRBJ2-1; v_gene: TRBV5-6; abundance: NA; CDR3aa: CASSLAGQGAVNEQFF; CDR3nt: TGTGCCAGCAGCTTGGCCGGACAGGGGGCCGTCAATGAGCAGTTCTTC
d_gene: TRBD2; j_gene: TRBJ2-1; v_gene: TRBV6-5; abundance: NA; CDR3aa: CASSGLAGLYNEQFF; CDR3nt: TGTGCCAGCAGCGGACTAGCGGGATTATACAATGAGCAGTTCTTC
d_gene: NA; j_gene: TRBJ1-1; v_gene: TRBV7-9; abundance: NA; CDR3aa: CASSPSYGTEAFF; CDR3nt: TGTGCCAGCAGCCCCTCTTACGGGACTGAAGCTTTCTTT
d_gene: NA; j_gene: TRBJ1-2; v_gene: TRBV6-5; abundance: NA; CDR3aa: CASSYDRNYGYTF; CDR3nt: TGTGCCAGCAGTTACGACAGGAACTATGGCTACACCTTC
d_gene: TRBD2; j_gene: TRBJ2-1; v_gene: TRBV5-1; abundance: NA; CDR3aa: CASSLEREGNNEQFF; CDR3nt: TGCGCCAGCAGCTTGGAGCGGGAGGGGAACAATGAGCAGTTCTTC
d_gene: NA; j_gene: TRBJ2-2; v_gene: TRBV5-1; abundance: NA; CDR3aa: CASSLVLTGDTGELFF; CDR3nt: TGCGCCAGCAGCTTGGTCCTCACGGGGGACACCGGGGAGCTGTTTTTT
d_gene: NA; j_gene: TRBJ2-6; v_gene: TRBV28; abundance: NA; CDR3aa: CASAPIILPSGANVLTF; CDR3nt: TGTGCCAGCGCCCCTATCATCCTACCCTCTGGGGCCAACGTCCTGACTTTC
d_gene: TRBD1; j_gene: TRBJ2-1; v_gene: TRBV24-1; abundance: NA; CDR3aa: CATSDRDRSNEQFF; CDR3nt: TGTGCCACCAGTGATCGGGACAGGTCCAATGAGCAGTTCTTC
d_gene: NA; j_gene: TRBJ2-3; v_gene: TRBV3-1/TRBV3-2; abundance: NA; CDR3aa: CASSHSGSTDTQYF; CDR3nt: TGTGCCAGCAGCCATAGCGGTAGCACAGATACGCAGTATTTT
d_gene: TRBD1; j_gene: TRBJ1-5; v_gene: TRBV28; abundance: NA; CDR3aa: CASSLTGGSNQPQHF; CDR3nt: TGTGCCAGCAGTTTAACAGGGGGGAGCAATCAGCCCCAGCATTTT
d_gene: TRBD1; j_gene: TRBJ2-1; v_gene: TRBV6-5; abundance: once; CDR3aa: CASTAPGQGKFEQFF; CDR3nt: TGTGCCAGTACTGCCCCGGGACAGGGGAAGTTTGAGCAGTTCTTC
d_gene: TRBD1; j_gene: TRBJ2-7; v_gene: TRBV6-5; abundance: NA; CDR3aa: CASRDRGAEQYF; CDR3nt: TGTGCCAGCAGGGACAGGGGGGCCGAGCAGTACTTC
d_gene: NA; j_gene: TRBJ2-1; v_gene: TRBV2; abundance: NA; CDR3aa: CASNGLLYNEQFF; CDR3nt: TGTGCCAGCAATGGTCTACTCTACAATGAGCAGTTCTTC
d_gene: TRBD2; j_gene: TRBJ2-7; v_gene: TRBV13; abundance: NA; CDR3aa: CASSLAAGGPSYEQYF; CDR3nt: TGTGCCAGCAGCTTAGCGGCGGGAGGTCCCTCCTACGAGCAGTACTTC
d_gene: NA; j_gene: TRBJ2-1; v_gene: TRBV11-2; abundance: few; CDR3aa: CASSFDSSYNEQFF; CDR3nt: TGTGCCAGCAGCTTCGACAGCTCCTACAATGAGCAGTTCTTC
d_gene: TRBD2; j_gene: TRBJ2-7; v_gene: TRBV5-6; abundance: NA; CDR3aa: CASSGTSGYEQYF; CDR3nt: TGTGCCAGCAGTGGGACTAGCGGTTACGAGCAGTACTTC
d_gene: NA; j_gene: TRBJ2-5; v_gene: TRBV5-1; abundance: NA; CDR3aa: CASSLPQSETQYF; CDR3nt: TGCGCCAGCAGCTTGCCCCAGTCAGAGACCCAGTACTTC
d_gene: TRBD1; j_gene: TRBJ1-2; v_gene: TRBV18; abundance: NA; CDR3aa: CASSVGPGTGSNYGYTF; CDR3nt: TGTGCCAGCTCAGTTGGTCCCGGGACAGGTTCTAACTATGGCTACACCTTC
d_gene: NA; j_gene: TRBJ2-1; v_gene: TRBV7-9; abundance: NA; CDR3aa: CASSLAPRSTADEQFF; CDR3nt: TGTGCCAGCAGCTTAGCGCCGCGGTCTACTGCCGATGAGCAGTTCTTC
d_gene: TRBD2; j_gene: TRBJ2-5; v_gene: TRBV2; abundance: NA; CDR3aa: CASRPGLAEETQYF; CDR3nt: TGTGCCAGCAGGCCCGGACTAGCAGAAGAGACCCAGTACTTC
d_gene: NA; j_gene: TRBJ1-5; v_gene: TRBV21-1; abundance: NA; CDR3aa: CASSNGELYQPQHF; CDR3nt: TGTGCCAGCAGCAACGGGGAACTTTATCAGCCCCAGCATTTT
d_gene: TRBD2; j_gene: TRBJ2-7; v_gene: TRBV10-3; abundance: NA; CDR3aa: CAISEGLAGFSYEQYF; CDR3nt: TGTGCCATCAGTGAGGGACTAGCGGGATTCTCCTACGAGCAGTACTTC
d_gene: NA; j_gene: TRBJ2-1; v_gene: TRBV7-9; abundance: NA; CDR3aa: CASSLVGSYNEQFF; CDR3nt: TGTGCCAGCAGCTTAGTCGGTAGCTACAATGAGCAGTTCTTC
d_gene: NA; j_gene: TRBJ2-3; v_gene: TRBV29-1; abundance: NA; CDR3aa: CSVGFWGVPATDTQYF; CDR3nt: TGCAGCGTTGGGTTCTGGGGGGTTCCTGCCACAGATACGCAGTATTTT
d_gene: NA; j_gene: TRBJ1-6; v_gene: TRBV30; abundance: NA; CDR3aa: CAWSEQMSGVSPLHF; CDR3nt: TGTGCCTGGAGTGAGCAAATGTCGGGGGTTTCACCCCTCCACTTT
d_gene: TRBD1; j_gene: TRBJ2-7; v_gene: TRBV28; abundance: NA; CDR3aa: CASATRDRGYEQYF; CDR3nt: TGTGCCAGCGCAACTAGGGACAGGGGCTACGAGCAGTACTTC
d_gene: NA; j_gene: TRBJ2-3; v_gene: TRBV29-1; abundance: NA; CDR3aa: CSVDGTRSSTDTQYF; CDR3nt: TGCAGCGTTGACGGAACGAGGTCTAGCACAGATACGCAGTATTTT
d_gene: NA; j_gene: TRBJ1-5; v_gene: TRBV6-5; abundance: NA; CDR3aa: CASSSQGSGQPQHF; CDR3nt: TGTGCCAGCAGTTCCCAGGGCTCCGGACAGCCCCAGCATTTT
d_gene: TRBD1; j_gene: TRBJ1-2; v_gene: TRBV28; abundance: few; CDR3aa: CASNQGQSVYGYTF; CDR3nt: TGTGCCAGCAATCAGGGACAGTCTGTTTATGGCTACACCTTC
d_gene: TRBD1; j_gene: TRBJ1-1; v_gene: TRBV6-5; abundance: NA; CDR3aa: CASSYPGTGGVEAFF; CDR3nt: TGTGCCAGCAGTTACCCCGGGACAGGGGGGGTTGAAGCTTTCTTT
d_gene: TRBD2; j_gene: TRBJ2-1; v_gene: TRBV19; abundance: NA; CDR3aa: CASSAASGGASDEQFF; CDR3nt: TGTGCCAGTAGTGCCGCCAGCGGGGGGGCGAGCGATGAGCAGTTCTTC
d_gene: NA; j_gene: TRBJ1-5; v_gene: TRBV9; abundance: NA; CDR3aa: CASSVGQGSNQPQHF; CDR3nt: TGTGCCAGCAGCGTAGGGCAGGGTAGTAATCAGCCCCAGCATTTT
d_gene: NA; j_gene: TRBJ1-2; v_gene: TRBV5-4; abundance: NA; CDR3aa: CASKAGGELGGYTF; CDR3nt: TGTGCCTCCAAAGCGGGAGGGGAGTTAGGTGGCTACACCTTC
d_gene: NA; j_gene: TRBJ1-2; v_gene: TRBV28; abundance: once; CDR3aa: CASSTANYGYTF; CDR3nt: TGTGCCAGCAGTACAGCTAACTATGGCTACACCTTC
d_gene: TRBD1; j_gene: TRBJ1-1; v_gene: TRBV11-2; abundance: NA; CDR3aa: CASSLWTGVGTEAFF; CDR3nt: TGTGCCAGCAGCTTATGGACAGGGGTCGGCACTGAAGCTTTCTTT
d_gene: NA; j_gene: TRBJ1-5; v_gene: TRBV21-1; abundance: NA; CDR3aa: CATHGGRGTSNQPQHF; CDR3nt: TGTGCCACCCATGGGGGCAGGGGGACTTCCAATCAGCCCCAGCATTTT
d_gene: TRBD2; j_gene: TRBJ2-5; v_gene: TRBV25-1; abundance: once; CDR3aa: CASSGPDSGGGETQYF; CDR3nt: TGTGCCAGCAGTGGGCCGGATAGCGGGGGAGGAGAGACCCAGTACTTC
d_gene: NA; j_gene: TRBJ2-7; v_gene: TRBV9; abundance: NA; CDR3aa: CASSATDRLFYEQYF; CDR3nt: TGTGCCAGCAGCGCTACAGACAGGCTTTTCTACGAGCAGTACTTC
d_gene: TRBD1; j_gene: TRBJ2-5; v_gene: TRBV11-2; abundance: NA; CDR3aa: CASSPPDRAYVYEETQYF; CDR3nt: TGTGCCAGCAGCCCCCCGGACAGGGCTTACGTGTACGAAGAGACCCAGTACTTC
d_gene: NA; j_gene: TRBJ2-5; v_gene: TRBV5-1; abundance: NA; CDR3aa: CASSLRGGGGREETQYF; CDR3nt: TGCGCCAGCAGCTTGAGGGGAGGCGGGGGCAGGGAAGAGACCCAGTACTTC
d_gene: TRBD1; j_gene: TRBJ2-7; v_gene: TRBV19; abundance: few; CDR3aa: CASSLSPPGQGSYEQYF; CDR3nt: TGTGCCAGTAGCCTCTCACCTCCCGGACAGGGTTCCTACGAGCAGTACTTC